A single sample gave rise to the 28 T cell receptor beta chains below, sequenced in a study of T cells in tumors and immune-related adverse events (dated by TCRdb to 2020 to 2022). Library preparation was by the immunoSEQ multiplex PCR assay. TCRdb carries this immuneACCESS record with in-frame sequences only. Its versions omit some clonotypes, under half of them owing to an unresolved V gene in the studies checked, with the rest unexplained. Recorded for this sample are approximately 8,100 clones; about 93% of them occurred a single time. Less than 2.5% of the sample belongs to the ten largest clones. Interpreted using the paper, the treatment or condition label stands for: nivolumab (PD-1 blockade) given before sampling. The sample was lymph node tissue, taken from a patient treated with anti-PD-1 therapy. The receptor source for this set is a female donor with metastatic renal cell carcinoma.

The rearrangement uses TRBV4-3 and TRBJ2-1; 9 bases are a match to TRBD2. Germline V CDR1 and CDR2: LGHNA, YSLEER. The J segment lost 2 bases and the V segment lost 1 base, leaving 3 bases of the junction unmatched. The CDR3 spans 16 residues. The CDR3 nucleotides read TGCGCCAGCAGCCAAGTGGGCGGGGGGGCCTACAATGAGCAGTTCTTC. Amino acids: CASSQVGGGAYNEQFF.

V and J are TRBV4-2 and TRBJ1-2, with a tentative D call TRBD1 (6 bases). Between the trimmed V and J ends, which lost 1 base and 5 bases, there was a span of 14 bases. Germline V gene data show CDR1 as LGHNA and CDR2 as YNFKEQ. The CDR3 extends over 15 amino acids. CDR3 sequence: CASSQADSIGYGYTF. The CDR3 nucleotides read TGTGCCAGCAGCCAAGCGGACAGTATAGGGTATGGCTACACCTTC.

This chain connects TRBV5-1 to TRBJ2-7; 12 positions match TRBD2. The CDR3 covers 18 residues. The V gene end was trimmed by 4 bases and the J gene end by 3 bases; junction bases not matched to a gene: 14. Germline V lookup: CDR1 SGHRS, CDR2 YFSETQ. CDR3 in amino acids: CASSPQPGLAGSRYEQYF. Here the CDR3 DNA reads TGCGCCAGCAGCCCGCAACCGGGACTAGCGGGCTCGCGCTACGAGCAGTACTTC.

The V call is TRBV6-6, the J call TRBJ2-7; no clear D gene. The CDR3 covers 11 residues. With 4 bases removed from V and 4 bases from J, the gap between germline ends came to 5 bases. Germline CDR1 MNHNY, CDR2 SVGAGI (reference sequence). This chain's CDR3 is CASSWRYEQYF. The CDR3 nucleotides read TGTGCCAGCAGTTGGAGATACGAGCAGTACTTC.

The rearrangement joins TRBV29-1 to TRBJ2-2; D might be TRBD1 or TRBD2, each matching 5 bases. The CDR3 extends over 15 amino acids. The ends were cut back, 6 bases at V and 0 bases at J, with 14 bases in the middle. In germline, CDR1 is SQVTM, CDR2 ANQGSEA. This CDR3 reads CSVLVGTSNTGELFF. In nucleotides, the CDR3 is TGCAGCGTCTTGGTCGGGACCTCGAACACCGGGGAGCTGTTTTTT.

The V gene is TRBV2, the J gene TRBJ1-5, with TRBD1 matching over 7 bases. The CDR3 loop spans 14 amino acids. Trimming took 4 bases from V and 7 from J; bases not matched to a gene: 7. CDR1 SNHLY and CDR2 FYNNEI come from the germline V gene. The CDR3 DNA reads TGTGCCAGCAGTGTGGAGGACAGGAGACAGCCCCAGCATTTT. Encoded protein: CASSVEDRRQPQHF.

V is TRBV19 and J is TRBJ2-1; TRBD1 is a possible D gene (5 bases). Germline V lookup: CDR1 LNHDA, CDR2 SQIVND (reference sequence). This CDR3 is 15 amino acids long. Trimming removed 0 bases at V and 4 bases at J, with 10 bases between. The CDR3 region has the DNA TGTGCCAGTAGTATAGACCAGGGCCAGTACAATGAGCAGTTCTTC. This codes for CASSIDQGQYNEQFF.

The V and J genes are TRBV4-3 and TRBJ2-6; D might be TRBD1 (6 bases). Germline V lookup: CDR1 LGHNA, CDR2 YSLEER. V was clipped by 0 bases and J by 3 bases, with 12 bases between them. This CDR3 has 17 amino acids. CDR3 sequence reads: CASSQDFAGDGANVLTF. Written as DNA, the CDR3 is TGCGCCAGCAGCCAAGATTTCGCAGGGGATGGGGCCAACGTCCTGACTTTC.

The chain recombines TRBV5-1 with TRBJ1-1; 12 nucleotides align to TRBD1. The CDR3 is 15 residues long. Germline loops: CDR1 SGHRS, CDR2 YFSETQ. Trimming took 2 bases from V and 7 from J; bases not matched to a gene: 6. CDR3 bases: TGCGCCAGCAGCTTCCGGGACAGGGGGCTGGGTGAAGCTTTCTTT. Its translation: CASSFRDRGLGEAFF.

CDR3 DNA: TGTGCCAGCAGCTTAGAGGGGGAGGCAGATACGCAGTATTTT. Amino acid sequence: CASSLEGEADTQYF. This sequence joins TRBV7-2 and TRBJ2-3; D possibly uses TRBD1 or TRBD2 (6 bases each). CDR1 and CDR2 from the germline V gene are SGHTA and FQGNSA. Trimming shortened V by 1 base and J by 4 bases, and 9 bases separated the two germline ends. The CDR3 is 14 amino acids. Supplemented by reference TRBV7-2 and TRBJ2-3, the full variable domain reads GAGVSQSPSNKVTEKGKDVELRCDPISGHTALYWYRQSLGQGLEFLIYFQGNSAPDKSGLPSDRFSAERTGGSVSTLTIQRTQQEDSAVYLCASSLEGEADTQYFGPGTRLTVL.

The chain combines TRBV11-3 with TRBJ2-5; D unresolved. V shed 1 base and J shed 1 base, with 10 bases lying between them. Germline V lookup: CDR1 SGHNT, CDR2 YENEEA. This CDR3 contains 15 residues. The CDR3 DNA follows: TGTGCCAGCAGCTTAGTTGCGTCCCCCCAAGAGACCCAGTACTTC. Protein sequence: CASSLVASPQETQYF.

The chain combines TRBV5-4 with TRBJ2-3; 10 bases match TRBD2. The CDR3 loop spans 16 amino acids. V lost 4 bases to trimming and J lost 7 bases; unmatched junction nucleotides: 12. Germline V gives CDR1 SGHNT, CDR2 YYREEE (reference sequence). CDR3 sequence: CASSKRTSGGGNTQYF. In DNA form, the CDR3 reads TGTGCCAGCAGCAAACGGACTAGCGGAGGTGGGAATACGCAGTATTTT.

This chain uses TRBV7-8 with TRBJ1-2, with TRBD1 as a possible D gene (5 bases). Per the germline V gene, CDR1 is SGHVS and CDR2 is FQNEAQ. Trimming removed 5 bases at V and 2 bases at J, with 12 bases between. The CDR3 is 14 residues long. The CDR3 bases are TGTGCCAGCAGCCCCGGGTGGGGGAACTATGGCTACACCTTC. This encodes CASSPGWGNYGYTF.

The gene calls are TRBV27 and TRBJ2-1; 10 positions agree with TRBD1. Germline CDR1 is MNHEY and CDR2 is SMNVEV (reference sequence). Trimming removed 5 bases from V and 6 bases from J; junction bases left unmatched: 10. CDR3 size: 16 residues. The CDR3 protein is CASSKGQGPFGNEQFF. The CDR3, as DNA: TGTGCCAGCAGTAAGGGACAGGGGCCTTTTGGCAATGAGCAGTTCTTC.

The sample holds one count of this clone. The gene calls are TRBV9 and TRBJ2-3; 9 bases are shared with TRBD2. Per the germline V gene, CDR1 is SGDLS and CDR2 is YYNGEE. The CDR3 sequence is 16 residues long. Losses at the gene ends were 3 bases for V and 2 bases for J; bases not matched to a gene: 7. CDR3 amino acids: CASSGSGSGYTDTQYF. In nucleotides, the CDR3 is TGTGCCAGCAGCGGTAGCGGGAGTGGGTACACAGATACGCAGTATTTT.

This clone was seen once. The chain recombines TRBV6-4 with TRBJ2-5; D is possibly TRBD1 (6 bases). Trimming pared 3 bases from V and 5 bases from J, leaving 13 bases between. Germline CDR1 and CDR2: MRHNA and SNTAGT. The CDR3 covers 14 residues. CDR3 nucleotide sequence: TGTGCCAGCAGTGAGTTCGCAGGGGCGGAGACCCAGTACTTC. Translated: CASSEFAGAETQYF.

The V call is TRBV7-2, the J call TRBJ2-5, with D hard to call. The ends were cut back, 2 bases at V and 3 bases at J, with 1 base in the middle. CDR3 length equals 11 residues. Germline loops: CDR1 SGHTA, CDR2 FQGNSA. The DNA for the CDR3 is TGTGCCAGCAGCTTAAAAGAGACCCAGTACTTC. Translated: CASSLKETQYF.

This clone is a singleton in its sample. CDR3 amino acids: CASSMGQFMRGEQYF. For the CDR3, the DNA is TGTGCCAGCAGCATGGGACAGTTCATGAGGGGGGAGCAGTACTTC. J is TRBJ2-7 and V is TRBV14; 7 bases line up with TRBD1. Germline trimming cut 5 bases from V and 7 bases from J; bases unmatched to any gene: 14. CDR3 length equals 15 residues. The V gene's germline CDR1 is SGHDN and CDR2 FVKESK.

This chain joins TRBV2 and TRBJ1-2; a possible D gene is TRBD1 (6 bases). The CDR3 totals 14 residues. V was clipped by 4 bases and J by 7 bases, with 16 bases between them. Germline loops: CDR1 SNHLY, CDR2 FYNNEI. For the CDR3, the DNA is TGTGCCAGCAGTGCTGGGACAACCTTCTCTGGCTACACCTTC. Translating it yields CASSAGTTFSGYTF. Complete variable domain (other parts from reference TRBV2 and TRBJ1-2): EPEVTQTPSHQVTQMGQEVILRCVPISNHLYFYWYRQILGQKVEFLVSFYNNEISEKSEIFDDQFSVERPDGSNFTLKIRSTKLEDSAMYFCASSAGTTFSGYTFGSGTRLTVV.

This clone was seen just once. Written as DNA, the CDR3 is TGCAGCGTAAGGACAGGGGGCTCATATGGTGGCTACACCTTC. It is translated as CSVRTGGSYGGYTF. The rearrangement uses TRBV29-1 and TRBJ1-2; 11 nucleotides match TRBD1. This CDR3 is built from 14 residues. Germline trimming cut 6 bases from V and 7 bases from J; bases unmatched to any gene: 10. From germline, CDR1 is SQVTM and CDR2 ANQGSEA.

The V call is TRBV7-9, the J call TRBJ2-1; no clear D. V lost 5 bases to trimming and J lost 7 bases, with 15 bases between them. The CDR3 length is 14 residues. From germline, CDR1 is SEHNR and CDR2 FQNEAQ (reference sequence). CDR3 sequence reads: CASSLGPLRNEQFF. In DNA, the CDR3 is TGTGCCAGCAGCCTCGGACCTCTGAGGAATGAGCAGTTCTTC.

The gene calls are TRBV10-3 and TRBJ2-1, with 11 bases identical to TRBD2. This CDR3 is 17 amino acids long. Germline-derived CDR1 and CDR2 are ENHRY and SYGVKD. The junction had 10 bases not matched to a gene; V was cut back by 5 bases and J by 4 bases. The CDR3: CAISTSYSGGAYNEQFF. The CDR3 DNA is TGTGCCATCAGTACCTCCTATAGCGGGGGGGCTTACAATGAGCAGTTCTTC.

This sequence joins TRBV7-2 and TRBJ2-1, with TRBD1 identical over 8 bases. V gave up 5 bases and J gave up 7 bases; unmatched junction bases: 4. This CDR3 region has 13 residues. CDR1 SGHTA and CDR2 FQGNSA come from the germline V gene. The CDR3 loop is CASSTDRVNEQFF. CDR3 DNA: TGTGCCAGCAGCACGGACAGGGTTAATGAGCAGTTCTTC.

In DNA, the CDR3 is TGTGCCAGTAGTCAAACAGGGGGTTTCTATGGCTACACCTTC. Translating it yields CASSQTGGFYGYTF. The V call is TRBV19, the J call TRBJ1-2, with 8 bases identical to TRBD1. CDR1 LNHDA and CDR2 SQIVND come from the germline V gene (reference sequence). This CDR3 spans 14 amino acids. With V trimmed by 5 bases and J by 4 bases, 6 bases remained unmatched. Full variable domain (remainder filled in from reference TRBV19 and TRBJ1-2): DGGITQSPKYLFRKEGQNVTLSCEQNLNHDAMYWYRQDPGQGLRLIYYSQIVNDFQKGDIAEGYSVSREKKESFPLTVTSAQKNPTAFYLCASSQTGGFYGYTFGSGTRLTVV.

CDR3 residues: CATPGEDTGELFF. In DNA form, the CDR3 reads TGTGCCACCCCCGGGGAGGACACCGGGGAGCTGTTTTTT. V and J are TRBV6-5 and TRBJ2-2; TRBD2 might be the D (6 bases). V gave up 10 bases and J gave up 3 bases, with 12 bases separating them. The CDR3 length is 13 residues. Germline-derived CDR1 and CDR2 are MNHEY and SVGAGI.

The chain employs TRBV7-2 and TRBJ2-7; D is undetermined. Trimming shortened V by 4 bases and J by 0 bases, and 7 bases separated the two germline ends. The germline CDR1 and CDR2 sequences are SGHTA and FQGNSA. The CDR3 is 13 residues long. Written as DNA, the CDR3 is TGTGCCAGCAGCTGGGCCAGCTCCTACGAGCAGTACTTC. Translating it yields CASSWASSYEQYF.

The chain uses TRBV6-5 and TRBJ1-2, with 10 positions matching TRBD1. Germline V CDR1 and CDR2: MNHEY, SVGAGI. The CDR3 runs 16 residues. J was trimmed by 5 bases and V by 3 bases; bases with no gene match: 9. The CDR3 here is CASSYNPLGQGYGYTF. CDR3 in DNA: TGTGCCAGCAGTTATAACCCACTGGGACAGGGGTATGGCTACACCTTC.

A note on this clone: Because the CDR3's place on the DNA is in doubt, the DNA is left out and the CDR3 is given as listed by TCRdb. At the DNA level, this CDR3 is encoded by other sequences in the same sample as well. The chain recombines TRBV5-4 with TRBJ2-4; TRBD1, the D gene given by the table, was not confirmed from the DNA. Germline V gene sequence: CDR1 SGHNT, CDR2 YYREEE (reference sequence). The CDR3 length is 20 residues, termini included. The CDR3 sequence is CASSRGVGQGAVFGKNIQYF.